This TCR beta chain derives from a study of post-analysis software for immune sequencing data. Study-wide background: Progressive-relapsing, secondary progressive and relapsing-remitting multiple sclerosis were among the disease courses included.

Points on this clonotype: What it binds is not known.

The study, taken as a whole, reports: Roughly 5 TRBV segments occurring more often in patients than controls included TRBV5-6, TRBV5-1 and TRBV20-1. People with multiple sclerosis had a significantly lower normalized Chao1 diversity than controls did.

Per germline, CDR1 SGHVS and CDR2 FNYEAQ. The CDR3 spans 16 residues. V lost 3 bases, J lost 5 bases, and 7 bases stayed unmatched. Unique molecular identifiers featured in each of the TCR beta cDNA libraries. TCRdb independently ran MiXCR on the PCR reads; one entry per CDR3 protein. The repertoire holds about 460,000 distinct CDR3 sequences, with approximately 45% as singletons. Sequenced sample: blood. The TCR originated in a girl aged 5 to 17 with multiple sclerosis. The gene calls are TRBV7-6 and TRBJ1-5; 10 bases map to TRBD1. CDR3 nucleotides: TGTGCCAGCAGCTTGGGGACAGGGGATTGGGATCAGCCCCAGCATTTT. Amino acid sequence: CASSLGTGDWDQPQHF.